This T cell receptor beta chain was captured in a study of blood T cells in healthy people across ages. V lost 3 bases to trimming and J lost 3 bases, with 17 bases between them. Germline CDR1 LNHDA, CDR2 SQIVND (reference sequence). The CDR3 is 16 residues long. Primed by a sample-barcoded 5' primer and a J-beta primer mix, a second PCR proceeded for roughly 6 to 12 cycles. TCRdb re-called the 5' RACE reads with MiXCR, one entry per CDR3 protein. There are roughly 2 million distinct CDR3 sequences in the sample; approximately 50% occur only once, and over 2% lies in the top ten. The source is a woman between 35 and 50 years old in good health. Sequencing input: blood. The genes are TRBV19 and TRBJ1-2, with a weak D call TRBD1 (6 bases). The CDR3 DNA reads as TGTGCCAGTAGTATGAAGATCGGGGGCTCTTACTATGGCTACACCTTC. Translation: CASSMKIGGSYYGYTF. The full variable domain, in which reference TRBV19 and TRBJ1-2 provide the parts outside the CDR3, is DGGITQSPKYLFRKEGQNVTLSCEQNLNHDAMYWYRQDPGQGLRLIYYSQIVNDFQKGDIAEGYSVSREKKESFPLTVTSAQKNPTAFYLCASSMKIGGSYYGYTFGSGTRLTVV.